The rows below give T cell receptor beta chains drawn from one sample of a study of monozygotic twins with cystic fibrosis. The protocol was immunoSEQ multiplex PCR, while the TCRdb copy is restricted to in-frame clones and leaves out a portion. The sample contains tens of thousands of clones, approximately 89% of which appear only once. The sample consisted of blood. These receptors all come from a girl aged 2-10 years with cystic fibrosis. Each CDR3 is given without its conserved first and last residue.

j_call	v_call	cdr3_aa
TRBJ1-1	TRBV4-3	ASSRGGANATEAF
TRBJ1-4	TRBV6-4	ASTRGHSATNEKLF
TRBJ2-7	TRBV10-3	AISESGGSYEQY
TRBJ2-7	TRBV18	ASSRDRGEQY
TRBJ1-2	TRBV7-2	ASSLETGYYGYT
TRBJ1-1	TRBV6-1	ASSEQGAVNTEAF
TRBJ2-1	TRBV2	ASSMNEQF
TRBJ2-5	TRBV2	ASSAGQGMRETQY
TRBJ1-1	TRBV6-4	ASSDPKTGGFGTEAF
TRBJ2-3	TRBV7-2	ASSLVIGGFPDTQY
TRBJ1-1	TRBV15	ATSRGQLEAF
TRBJ1-6	TRBV10-3	AISSSWGYNSPLH
TRBJ2-5	TRBV5-1	ASSLGFAGTDQETQY
TRBJ1-2	TRBV5-1	ASSLVGFGGGYT
TRBJ1-2	TRBV7-2	ASSLAGRLYGYT
TRBJ2-7	TRBV28	ASSSDRGQGEQY
TRBJ2-2	TRBV19	ASELGAGELF
TRBJ1-6	TRBV30	AWIKTGGLISPLH
TRBJ1-4	TRBV9	ASSADPGPVGEKLF
TRBJ1-4	TRBV27	ASSITRVTNEKLF
TRBJ2-7	TRBV4-3	ASSQLNSGTGYEQY
TRBJ2-7	TRBV19	ASSTTGGSEQY
TRBJ2-2	TRBV27	ASSLMAGGFTGELF
TRBJ1-2	TRBV30	AWSAGTADPYGYT
TRBJ2-7	TRBV9	ASSVGQDPSYEQY
TRBJ2-3	TRBV9	ASGDDRGDTSTDTQY
TRBJ1-4	TRBV25-1	ASSERGGGHEKLF
TRBJ2-7	TRBV7-2	ASSKRSSWDEQY
TRBJ1-3	TRBV7-9	ASSAWTGAGNTIY
TRBJ2-3	TRBV4-3	ASSLGWLADTQY
TRBJ1-5	TRBV6-5	ASSYSGDWDQPQH
TRBJ2-1	TRBV7-9	ASSLVLTGDGYNEQF
TRBJ1-2	TRBV4-3	ASSQGRWVLSGYT
TRBJ1-6	TRBV2	ASSVMGWEESPLH
TRBJ2-7	TRBV5-1	ASSLLGDNSYEQY
TRBJ2-7	TRBV7-9	ASSRGLAGFLYEQY
TRBJ1-6	TRBV14	ASSQDGQGVHSPLH
TRBJ1-2	TRBV5-1	ASSLIQGGYT
TRBJ1-5	TRBV10-3	AISGGFGQPQH
TRBJ1-5	TRBV7-9	ASSAQGAQPQH
TRBJ1-2	TRBV7-9	ASSLSGPESGGYT